This T cell receptor (beta chain) was identified during a study of response to subunit inactivated influenza vaccine. V was shortened by 3 bases and J by 0 bases, with 11 bases between the two germline ends. This CDR3 is built from 15 residues. Germline CDR1 SGDLS, CDR2 YYNGEE. MiXCR, applied by TCRdb to the RT-PCR reads, yields one record per CDR3 protein. The data hold about 780,000 distinct CDR3 sequences, with roughly 20% observed a single time. In regard to this clonotype: Antigen unknown.

Study-level findings and limits: After each seasonal influenza vaccination, few new T cells are recruited, the authors suggested.

The sequenced sample was PBMCs from blood, obtained more than 4 days after vaccination. The clonotype comes from a man over 45 who received an inactivated influenza vaccine. The chain is built from TRBV9 and TRBJ2-3; D might be TRBD1 (6 bases). The CDR3 loop reads CASSEQGASTDTQYF. CDR3 nucleotide sequence: TGTGCCAGCAGCGAACAGGGCGCTAGCACAGATACGCAGTATTTT. The whole variable domain, filled in from reference TRBV9 and TRBJ2-3, reads DSGVTQTPKHLITATGQRVTLRCSPRSGDLSVYWYQQSLDQGLQFLIQYYNGEERAKGNILERFSAQQFPDLHSELNLSSLELGDSALYFCASSEQGASTDTQYFGPGTRLTVL.